This T cell receptor (beta chain) was recovered during a study of blood T cell repertoires in COVID-19. Study background: Sources were T cells, B-cell-depleted T cells, or PBMCs; the material itself was cDNA or gDNA.

This CDR3 region has 13 residues. Germline assignment: CDR1 WSHSY and CDR2 SAAADI. The ends were cut back, 4 bases at V and 3 bases at J, with 10 bases in the middle. Original data processing: Estimated nucleated cell counts came from reference gene primer amplification. TCRdb's table, derived via immunoSEQ multiplex PCR, lists solely in-frame clones and lacks some. The V and J calls and the clone size are those of that table, but D and trimming were determined from the DNA. The sample contains 150,000 to 200,000 clones, 80% to 90% of which appear only once. This rearrangement joins TRBV10-2 to TRBJ2-7, with D maybe TRBD1 (5 bases). The source of this sequence is a man aged 65 to 79 with active or convalescent COVID-19. The material sequenced was peripheral blood. This chain's CDR3 is CASSVDTYYEQYF. Here the CDR3 DNA reads TGCGCCAGCAGTGTGGACACTTACTACGAGCAGTACTTC.